These 8 T cell receptor beta chains share one sample of origin, sequenced in a study of identical twins. TCRdb passed the 5' RACE reads through MiXCR, listing each CDR3 protein once. In the table there are some 1,700,000 distinct CDR3 sequences, under 35% of which are singletons. Sequencing was performed on cord blood. The origin of the receptors is a newborn girl in good health.

This clonotype was detected only once. The chain uses TRBV19 and TRBJ2-7; D is ambiguous. Per the germline V gene, CDR1 is LNHDA and CDR2 is SQIVND (reference sequence). V was cut by 3 bases and J by 2 bases, with 14 bases left in between. The CDR3 length is 15 residues. The DNA for the CDR3 is TGTGCCAGTAGTATGTGGGCCGGACCCGCCTACGAGCAGTACTTC. Translated, it gives CASSMWAGPAYEQYF.

This clonotype came up a few times. The gene calls are TRBV10-3 and TRBJ2-1; D is ambiguous. The germline V and J ends were trimmed by 4 bases and 13 bases, with 20 bases remaining between them. Germline V gene sequence: CDR1 ENHRY, CDR2 SYGVKD. The CDR3 is made up of 14 amino acids. The DNA of the CDR3 is TGTGCCATCAGTGGCTCTAGTGGGTTCATAGCTCAGTTCTTC. Translated: CAISGSSGFIAQFF.

The rearrangement links TRBV5-1 to TRBJ2-1; D is unclear. CDR1 and CDR2 (germline): SGHRS, YFSETQ. V lost 0 bases and J lost 0, with 10 bases in between. This CDR3 has 16 residues. The CDR3 sequence: CASSLGWSRSYNEQFF. The CDR3 DNA reads TGCGCCAGCAGCTTGGGTTGGTCCCGCTCCTACAATGAGCAGTTCTTC.

This clonotype has only one observation. The V call is TRBV7-2, the J call TRBJ1-6, with a weak D call TRBD1 (6 bases). Germline V lookup: CDR1 SGHTA, CDR2 FQGNSA. The CDR3 runs 12 residues. Between the trimmed V and J ends, which lost 5 bases and 10 bases, there was a span of 9 bases. CDR3 residues: CASSITGSPLHF. The DNA for the CDR3 is TGTGCCAGCAGCATCACAGGGTCACCCCTCCACTTT.

Remarks on this clonotype: A read error may produce the germline difference seen at one junction end. The rearrangement links TRBV9 to TRBJ2-6; 9 bases line up with TRBD2. Germline CDR1 SGDLS, CDR2 YYNGEE. The CDR3 is 19 amino acids. DNA of the CDR3: TGTGCCAGCAGCGTAGTTGGGCTAGCGGGAACCTCTGGGGCCAACGCCCTGACTTTC. Its translation is CASSVVGLAGTSGANALTF.

In its sample, this clonotype was seen a few times. The gene calls are TRBV2 and TRBJ1-4; 7 positions agree with TRBD1. This CDR3 contains 16 residues. The germline gives CDR1 SNHLY, CDR2 FYNNEI. V lost 7 bases and J lost 1; bases outside the gene matches: 9. The CDR3 reads CASTRQGTLTNEKLFF. CDR3 nucleotides: TGTGCCAGCACCCGACAGGGCACGTTAACTAATGAAAAACTGTTTTTT.

This clonotype was detected only a few times. This sequence joins TRBV6-1 and TRBJ1-5; 7 bases are shared with TRBD1. The CDR3 contains 17 residues. Germline V CDR1 and CDR2: MNHNS, SASEGT. Germline trimming cut 5 bases from V and 0 bases from J; bases unmatched to any gene: 10. The CDR3 here is CASSRTGPGYSNQPQHF. In DNA form, the CDR3 reads TGTGCCAGCAGTCGGACAGGTCCAGGGTATAGCAATCAGCCCCAGCATTTT.

The chain links TRBV20-1 to TRBJ1-6, with 7 bases fitting TRBD1. The CDR3 is 15 residues long. V lost 6 bases, J lost 0 bases, and 5 bases stayed unmatched. Per germline, CDR1 DFQATT and CDR2 SNEGSKA (reference sequence). CDR3 in amino acids: CSAVGTASYNSPLHF. CDR3 nucleotide sequence: TGCAGTGCCGTCGGGACAGCCTCCTATAATTCACCCCTCCACTTT.